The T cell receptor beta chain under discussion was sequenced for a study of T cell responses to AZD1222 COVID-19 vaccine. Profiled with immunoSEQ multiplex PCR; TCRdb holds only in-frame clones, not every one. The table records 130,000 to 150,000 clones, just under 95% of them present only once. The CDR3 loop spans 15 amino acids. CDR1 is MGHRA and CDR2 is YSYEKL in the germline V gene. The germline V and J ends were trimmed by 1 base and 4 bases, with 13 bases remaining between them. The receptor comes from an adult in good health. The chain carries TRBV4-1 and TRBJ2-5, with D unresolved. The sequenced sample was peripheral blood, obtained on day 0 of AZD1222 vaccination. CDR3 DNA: TGCGCCAGCAGCCAAGTTGGAGCAGGCCTAGAGACCCAGTACTTC. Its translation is CASSQVGAGLETQYF.